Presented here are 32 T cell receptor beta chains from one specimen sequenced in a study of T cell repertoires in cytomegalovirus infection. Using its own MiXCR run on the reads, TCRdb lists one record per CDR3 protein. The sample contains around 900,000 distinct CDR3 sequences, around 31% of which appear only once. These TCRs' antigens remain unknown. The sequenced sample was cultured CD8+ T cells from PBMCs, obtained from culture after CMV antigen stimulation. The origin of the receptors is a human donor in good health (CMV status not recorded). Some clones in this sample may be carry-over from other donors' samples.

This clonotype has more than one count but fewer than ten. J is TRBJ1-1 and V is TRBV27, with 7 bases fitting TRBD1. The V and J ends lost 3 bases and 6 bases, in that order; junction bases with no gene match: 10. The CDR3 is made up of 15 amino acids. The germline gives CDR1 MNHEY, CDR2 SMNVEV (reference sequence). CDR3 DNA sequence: TGTGCCAGCAGTTTCATCCACACAGGGGCTTCTGAAGCTTTCTTT. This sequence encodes CASSFIHTGASEAFF.

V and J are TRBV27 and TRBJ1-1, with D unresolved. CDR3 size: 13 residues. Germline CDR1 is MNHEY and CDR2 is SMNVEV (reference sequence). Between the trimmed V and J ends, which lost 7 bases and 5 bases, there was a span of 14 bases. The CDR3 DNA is TGTGCCAGCACTTGGAACCCTGGGACTGAAGCTTTCTTT. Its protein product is CASTWNPGTEAFF.

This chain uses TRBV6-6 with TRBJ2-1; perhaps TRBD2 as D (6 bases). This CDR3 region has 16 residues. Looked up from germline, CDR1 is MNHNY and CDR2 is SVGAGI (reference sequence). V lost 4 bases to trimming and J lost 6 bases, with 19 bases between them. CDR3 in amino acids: CASSLYTSRGPNEQFF. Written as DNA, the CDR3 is TGTGCCAGCAGTTTATATACTAGCAGAGGTCCCAATGAGCAGTTCTTC.

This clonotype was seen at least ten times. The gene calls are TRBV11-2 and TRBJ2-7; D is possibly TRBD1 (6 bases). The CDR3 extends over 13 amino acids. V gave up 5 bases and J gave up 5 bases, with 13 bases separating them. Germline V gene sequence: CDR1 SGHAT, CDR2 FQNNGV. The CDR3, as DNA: TGTGCCAGCAGCCTAAACAGGGTCCACGAGCAGTACGTC. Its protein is CASSLNRVHEQYV.

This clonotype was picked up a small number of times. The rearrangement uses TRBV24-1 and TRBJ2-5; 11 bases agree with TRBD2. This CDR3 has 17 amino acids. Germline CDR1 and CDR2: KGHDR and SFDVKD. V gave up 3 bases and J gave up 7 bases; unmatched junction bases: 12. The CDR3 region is CATSDPDQGLAVGTQYF. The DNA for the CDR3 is TGTGCCACCAGTGATCCGGACCAGGGACTAGCGGTAGGGACCCAGTACTTC.

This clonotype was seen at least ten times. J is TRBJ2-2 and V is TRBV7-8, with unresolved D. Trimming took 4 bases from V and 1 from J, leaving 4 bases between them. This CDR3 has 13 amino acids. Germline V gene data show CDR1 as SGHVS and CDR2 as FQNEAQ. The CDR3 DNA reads TGTGCCAGCAGCTGGAAGAACACCGGGGAGCTGTTTTTT. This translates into CASSWKNTGELFF.

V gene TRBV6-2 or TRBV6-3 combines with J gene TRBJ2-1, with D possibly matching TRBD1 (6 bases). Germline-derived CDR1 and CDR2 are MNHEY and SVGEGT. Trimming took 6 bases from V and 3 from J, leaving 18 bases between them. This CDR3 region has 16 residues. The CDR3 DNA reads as TGTGCCAGCAGGCCACTTACAGGGCCGTACTACAATGAGCAGTTCTTC. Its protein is CASRPLTGPYYNEQFF.

Here the CDR3 DNA reads TGTGCCACCAGTGGGAGGGCTCAAGGGACCGGGGAGCTGTTTTTT. Protein: CATSGRAQGTGELFF. The gene calls are TRBV24-1 and TRBJ2-2; perhaps TRBD2 as D (6 bases). The V and J ends lost 5 bases and 5 bases respectively, with 14 bases between them. Germline-derived CDR1 and CDR2 are KGHDR and SFDVKD. This CDR3 is 15 amino acids long.

The CDR3 is CASGFSGERGYTF. CDR3 DNA sequence: TGTGCTAGTGGTTTTTCAGGGGAACGCGGCTACACCTTC. This chain joins TRBV12-5 and TRBJ1-2; weak D call: TRBD1 (6 bases). This CDR3 contains 13 residues. CDR1 and CDR2 (germline): LGHNT, FRNRAP. Trimming stripped 3 bases from V and 8 bases from J, with 13 bases between.

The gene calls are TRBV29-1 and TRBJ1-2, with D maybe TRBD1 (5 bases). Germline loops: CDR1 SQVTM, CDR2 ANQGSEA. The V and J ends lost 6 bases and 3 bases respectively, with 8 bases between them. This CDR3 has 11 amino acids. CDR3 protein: CSVGRDYGYTF. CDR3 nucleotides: TGCAGCGTAGGCAGGGACTATGGCTACACCTTC.

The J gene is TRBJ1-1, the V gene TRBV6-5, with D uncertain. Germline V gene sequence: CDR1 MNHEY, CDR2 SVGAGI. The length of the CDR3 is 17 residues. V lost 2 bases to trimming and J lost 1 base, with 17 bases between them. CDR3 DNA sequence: TGTGCCAGCAGTTACCAGGTGGCGATACCGCGGAACACTGAAGCTTTCTTT. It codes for CASSYQVAIPRNTEAFF.

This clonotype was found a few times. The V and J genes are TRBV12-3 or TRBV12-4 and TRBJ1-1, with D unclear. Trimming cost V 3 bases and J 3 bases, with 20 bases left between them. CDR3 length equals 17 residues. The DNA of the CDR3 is TGTGCCAGCAGTTTCTTTGGCCGGGCGGGCCCTTACACTGAAGCTTTCTTT. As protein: CASSFFGRAGPYTEAFF.

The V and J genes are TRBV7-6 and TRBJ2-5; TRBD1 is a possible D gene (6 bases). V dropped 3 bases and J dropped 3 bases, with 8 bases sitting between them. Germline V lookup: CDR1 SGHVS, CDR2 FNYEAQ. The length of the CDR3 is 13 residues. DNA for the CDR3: TGTGCCAGCAGCTTTTGGACAGAAGAGACCCAGTACTTC. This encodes CASSFWTEETQYF.

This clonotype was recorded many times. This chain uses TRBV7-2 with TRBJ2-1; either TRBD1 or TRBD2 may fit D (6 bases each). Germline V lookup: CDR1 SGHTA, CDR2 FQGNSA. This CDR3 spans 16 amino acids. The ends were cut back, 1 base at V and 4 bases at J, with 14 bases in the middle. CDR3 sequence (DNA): TGTGCCAGCAGCTTAGGGGGGGCCCCCGGGTACAATGAGCAGTTCTTC. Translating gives CASSLGGAPGYNEQFF.

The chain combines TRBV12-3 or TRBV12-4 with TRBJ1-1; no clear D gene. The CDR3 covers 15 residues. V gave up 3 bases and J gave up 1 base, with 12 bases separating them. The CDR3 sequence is CASSFGYRTNTEAFF. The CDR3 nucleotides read TGTGCCAGCAGTTTCGGATATAGGACGAACACTGAAGCTTTCTTT.

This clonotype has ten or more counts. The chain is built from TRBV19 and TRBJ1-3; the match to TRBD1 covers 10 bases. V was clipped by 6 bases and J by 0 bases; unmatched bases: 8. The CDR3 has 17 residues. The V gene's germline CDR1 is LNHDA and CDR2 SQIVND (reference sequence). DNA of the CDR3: TGTGCCAGTAGACCCGGGACAGGGGCCTTCTCTGGAAACACCATATATTTT. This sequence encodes CASRPGTGAFSGNTIYF.

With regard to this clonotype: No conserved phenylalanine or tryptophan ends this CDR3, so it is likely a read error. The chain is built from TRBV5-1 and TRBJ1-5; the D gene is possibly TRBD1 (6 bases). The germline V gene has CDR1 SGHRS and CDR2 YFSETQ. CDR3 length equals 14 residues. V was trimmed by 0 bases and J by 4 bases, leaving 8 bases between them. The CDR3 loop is CASSLVGGNQPQHS. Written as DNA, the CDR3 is TGCGCCAGCAGCTTGGTAGGGGGTAATCAGCCCCAGCATTCT.

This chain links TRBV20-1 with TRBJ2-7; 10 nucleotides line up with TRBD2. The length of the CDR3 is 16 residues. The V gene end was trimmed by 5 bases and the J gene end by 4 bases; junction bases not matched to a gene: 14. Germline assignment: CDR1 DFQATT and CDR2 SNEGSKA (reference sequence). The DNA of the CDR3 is TGCAGTGCTCCGTTTGCCCCTAGCGGGGGCCTTTACGAGCAGTACTTC. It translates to CSAPFAPSGGLYEQYF.

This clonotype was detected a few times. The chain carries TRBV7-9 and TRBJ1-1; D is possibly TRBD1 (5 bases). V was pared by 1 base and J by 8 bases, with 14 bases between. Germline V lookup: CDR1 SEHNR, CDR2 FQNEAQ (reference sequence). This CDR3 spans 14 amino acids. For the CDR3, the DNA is TGTGCCAGCAGCTTAGGGGGGGTACGATTCGAAGCTTTCTTT. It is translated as CASSLGGVRFEAFF.

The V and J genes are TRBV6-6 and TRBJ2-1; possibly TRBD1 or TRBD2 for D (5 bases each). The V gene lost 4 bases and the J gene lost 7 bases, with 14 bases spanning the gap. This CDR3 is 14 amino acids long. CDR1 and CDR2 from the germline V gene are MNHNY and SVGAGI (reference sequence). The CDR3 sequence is CASSSRQRGNEQFF. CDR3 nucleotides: TGTGCCAGCAGTTCTCGACAGCGAGGGAATGAGCAGTTCTTC.

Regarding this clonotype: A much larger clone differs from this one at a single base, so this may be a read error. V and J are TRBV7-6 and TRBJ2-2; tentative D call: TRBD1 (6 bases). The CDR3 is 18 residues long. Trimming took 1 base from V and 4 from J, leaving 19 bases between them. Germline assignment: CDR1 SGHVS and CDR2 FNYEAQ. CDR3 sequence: CASSLGNVEQGITGELFF. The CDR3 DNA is TGTGCCAGCAGCTTAGGAAATGTAGAACAGGGAATCACCGGGGAGCTGTTTTTT. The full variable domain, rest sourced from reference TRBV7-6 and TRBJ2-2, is GAGVSQSPRYKVTKRGQDVALRCDPISGHVSLYWYRQALGQGPEFLTYFNYEAQQDKSGLPNDRFSAERPEGSISTLTIQRTEQRDSAMYRCASSLGNVEQGITGELFFGEGSRLTVL.

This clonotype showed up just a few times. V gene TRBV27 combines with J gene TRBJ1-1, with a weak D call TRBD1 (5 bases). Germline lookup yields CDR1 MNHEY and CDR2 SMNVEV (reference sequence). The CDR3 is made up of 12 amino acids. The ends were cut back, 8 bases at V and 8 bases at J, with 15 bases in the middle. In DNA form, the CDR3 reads TGTGCCAGCGCCATGACCGGACACGAAGCTTTCTTT. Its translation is CASAMTGHEAFF.

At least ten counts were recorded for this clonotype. Written as DNA, the CDR3 is TGTGCCAGCAGGGGGGAAGGGAGCAATCAGCCCCAGCATTTT. It encodes CASRGEGSNQPQHF. This sequence joins TRBV12-3 or TRBV12-4 and TRBJ1-5, with D perhaps TRBD1 (5 bases). The V end was cut by 6 bases, the J end by 1 base, with 10 bases between. This CDR3 region has 14 residues.

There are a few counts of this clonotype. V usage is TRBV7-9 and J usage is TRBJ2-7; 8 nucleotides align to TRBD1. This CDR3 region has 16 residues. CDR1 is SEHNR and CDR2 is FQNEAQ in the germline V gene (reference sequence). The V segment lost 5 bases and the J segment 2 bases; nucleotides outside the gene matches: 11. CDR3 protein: CASSTKGGQETYEQYF. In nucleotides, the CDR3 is TGTGCCAGCAGCACAAAAGGGGGACAGGAAACCTACGAGCAGTACTTC. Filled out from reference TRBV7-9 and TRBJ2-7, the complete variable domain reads DTGVSQNPRHKITKRGQNVTFRCDPISEHNRLYWYRQTLGQGPEFLTYFQNEAQLEKSRLLSDRFSAERPKGSFSTLEIQRTEQGDSAMYLCASSTKGGQETYEQYFGPGTRLTVT.

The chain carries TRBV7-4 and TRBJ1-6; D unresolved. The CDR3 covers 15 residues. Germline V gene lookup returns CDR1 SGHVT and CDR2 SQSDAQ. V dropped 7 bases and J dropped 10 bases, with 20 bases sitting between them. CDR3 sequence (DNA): TGTGCCAGCAACTCACCGAGGAGGGCCGACTCACCCCTCCACTTT. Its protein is CASNSPRRADSPLHF.

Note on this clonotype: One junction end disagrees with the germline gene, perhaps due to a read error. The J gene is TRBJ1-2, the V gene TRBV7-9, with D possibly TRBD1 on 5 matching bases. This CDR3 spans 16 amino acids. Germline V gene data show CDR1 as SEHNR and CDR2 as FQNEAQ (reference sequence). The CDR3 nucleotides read TGTGTCAGCAGCATAGAAAGGGGACTTCTTAACTATGGCTACACCTTC. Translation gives CVSSIERGLLNYGYTF.

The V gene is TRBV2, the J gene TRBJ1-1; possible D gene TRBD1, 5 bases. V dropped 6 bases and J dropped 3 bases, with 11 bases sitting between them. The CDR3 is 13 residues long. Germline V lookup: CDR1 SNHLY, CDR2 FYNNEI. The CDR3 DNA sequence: TGTGCCAGCAGAGATGACAGCCACACTGAAGCTTTCTTT. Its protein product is CASRDDSHTEAFF.

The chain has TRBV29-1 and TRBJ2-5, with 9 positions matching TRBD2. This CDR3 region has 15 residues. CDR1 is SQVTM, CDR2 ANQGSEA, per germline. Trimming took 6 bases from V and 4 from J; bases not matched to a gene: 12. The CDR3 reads CSVSPLGTSTETQYF. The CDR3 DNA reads TGCAGCGTCTCACCCCTGGGGACTAGCACAGAGACCCAGTACTTC.

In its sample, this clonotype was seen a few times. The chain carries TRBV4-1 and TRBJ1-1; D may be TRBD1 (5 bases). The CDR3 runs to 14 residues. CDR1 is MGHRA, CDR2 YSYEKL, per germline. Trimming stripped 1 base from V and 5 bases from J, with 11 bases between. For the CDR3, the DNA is TGCGCCAGCAGCCAAGGGCCCGAGGGGACTGAAGCTTTCTTT. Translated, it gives CASSQGPEGTEAFF.

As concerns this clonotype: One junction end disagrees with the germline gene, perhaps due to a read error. The CDR3 sequence: CTSRGREEPRGSYTF. The CDR3 nucleotides read TGTACCAGCAGGGGGCGGGAGGAGCCGAGGGGTAGCTACACCTTC. The chain carries TRBV6-6 and TRBJ1-2; 8 bases are shared with TRBD1. The CDR3 is 15 amino acids. Germline values: CDR1 MNHNY, CDR2 SVGAGI (reference sequence).

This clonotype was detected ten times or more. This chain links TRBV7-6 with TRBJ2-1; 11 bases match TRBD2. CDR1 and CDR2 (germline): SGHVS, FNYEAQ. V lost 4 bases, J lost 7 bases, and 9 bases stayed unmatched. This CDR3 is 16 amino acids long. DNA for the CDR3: TGTGCCAGCAGCTCCCGACTAGCGGGGCCGGCGAATGAGCAGTTCTTC. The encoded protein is CASSSRLAGPANEQFF.

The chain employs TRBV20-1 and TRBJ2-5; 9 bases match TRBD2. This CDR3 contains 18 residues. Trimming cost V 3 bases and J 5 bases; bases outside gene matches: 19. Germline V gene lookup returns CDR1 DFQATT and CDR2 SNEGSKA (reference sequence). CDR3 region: CSASPLYGGGASLETQYF. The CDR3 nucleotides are TGCAGTGCTAGCCCCCTGTATGGCGGGGGGGCCTCTCTGGAGACCCAGTACTTC.